This T cell receptor (beta chain) appears in the sequencing data of a study of shared clonotypes between healthy human individuals. Study information: Used for every donor were three CD4 naive, three CD4 memory, two CD8 naive and one CD8 memory plate.

Germline V gene sequence: CDR1 MGHRA, CDR2 YSYEKL. The CDR3 loop spans 16 amino acids. The V and J ends lost 4 bases and 2 bases, in that order; junction bases with no gene match: 7. Regarding the study as a whole: Some naive CD4 clonotypes, roughly 4.5%, turned up in common across several donors. Sampling used blood alone; tissue repertoires probably differ.

With respect to this clone: No antigen is known for it.

The protocol was immunoSEQ multiplex PCR, while the TCRdb copy is restricted to in-frame clones and leaves out a portion. The sample gives approximately 2.4 million clones, more than 90% of which show up once; roughly 0.13% is in the top ten. This chain connects TRBV4-1 to TRBJ2-3; 9 nucleotides match TRBD2. The clonotype comes from a man aged 18 to 29 in good health. The sequenced material came from naive CD4+ T cells sorted from blood. Documented subset: CD45RA+ positively selected. CDR3 coding DNA: TGCGCCAGCAGCCCGCAGACTAGCGGAGTCACAGATACGCAGTATTTT. It encodes CASSPQTSGVTDTQYF.